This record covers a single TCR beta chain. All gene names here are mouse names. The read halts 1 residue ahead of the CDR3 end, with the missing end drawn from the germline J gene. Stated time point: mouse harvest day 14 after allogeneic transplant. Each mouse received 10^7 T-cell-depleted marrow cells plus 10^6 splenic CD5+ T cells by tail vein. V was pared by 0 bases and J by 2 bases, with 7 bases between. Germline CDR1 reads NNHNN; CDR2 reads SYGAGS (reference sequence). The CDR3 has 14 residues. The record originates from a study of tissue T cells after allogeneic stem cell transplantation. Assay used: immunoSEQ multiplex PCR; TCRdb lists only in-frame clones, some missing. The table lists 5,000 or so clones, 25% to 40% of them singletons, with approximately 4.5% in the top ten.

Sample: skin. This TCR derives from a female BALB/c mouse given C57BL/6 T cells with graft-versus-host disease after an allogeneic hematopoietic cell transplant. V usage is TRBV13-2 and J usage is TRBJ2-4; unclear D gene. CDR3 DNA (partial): TGTGCCAGCGGTGATGCACAACATCAAAACACCTTGTAC. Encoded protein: CASGDAQHQNTLY. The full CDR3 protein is CASGDAQHQNTLYF.